This T cell receptor beta chain came from a study of somatic mutations in cytotoxic T cells in rheumatoid arthritis. V shed 4 bases, J shed 3 bases, and the junction held 4 bases outside the gene matches. This CDR3 is built from 15 residues. The germline V gene encodes CDR1 SGHNT and CDR2 YENEEA. The protocol was immunoSEQ multiplex PCR, while the TCRdb copy is restricted to in-frame clones and leaves out a portion. The sample contains 15,000 or so clones, just over 90% of which appear only once. The sequenced sample was CD4+ T cells sorted from blood. This TCR came from a man aged 70 or older with rheumatoid arthritis. The chain combines TRBV11-3 with TRBJ2-3; 10 bases are a match to TRBD1. The DNA of the CDR3 is TGTGCCAGCAGCTCGGGACAGGGGTGGACAGATACGCAGTATTTT. Protein sequence: CASSSGQGWTDTQYF.